This T cell receptor (beta chain) derives from a study of T-cell reconstitution after alpha-beta-depleted transplantation in children. Study findings and constraints: From newly produced T cells came most of the T-cell counts and diversity one year after transplant. Surviving thymic progenitors and recipient T cells were the source of high TCRbeta diversity at day 60 in some patients. It was reported that alpha-beta T cells came from several hundred expanded graft clones (about two months after transplant).

A TCRbeta library incorporating unique molecular identifiers was prepared. TCRdb processed the PCR reads anew with MiXCR; each CDR3 protein has one entry. The table includes 200,000 or so distinct CDR3 sequences, approximately 6% detected once. This clonotype was seen at least ten times. The antigen is undetermined. The V and J ends lost 2 bases and 9 bases respectively, with 16 bases between them. The germline V gene encodes CDR1 SGHAT and CDR2 FQNNGV. CDR3 length: 14 amino acids. This clonotype was obtained from a girl under three years old with combined immunodeficiency, due to receive a stem cell transplant. The V call is TRBV11-2, the J call TRBJ2-5; the D gene could be TRBD1 or TRBD2 (5 bases each). Sequenced here: PBMCs, sampled before TCRalphabeta/CD19-depleted stem cell transplant. The CDR3 region has the DNA TGTGCCAGCAGCTTATCGGGGCTAGTCTTGGCCCAGTACTTC. Its protein is CASSLSGLVLAQYF.